The 16 T cell receptor beta chains presented below share a single source sample, sequenced in a study of OX40 agonist ivuxolimab in advanced cancers. Some clones are missing from TCRdb's copy, which holds only in-frame ones; the method was immunoSEQ multiplex PCR. The table includes 45,000 to 65,000 clones, around 82% detected once. This sample comprised CD4+ or CD8+ T cells sorted from blood, obtained in a trial of the OX40 agonist ivuxolimab. These receptors came from an adult with an advanced solid tumor such as melanoma, head and neck, liver or kidney cancer.

The genes are TRBV23-1 and TRBJ2-3; no clear D. TRBV23-1 is an open reading frame whose function is uncertain. The CDR3 length is 12 residues. Trimming stripped 3 bases from V and 6 bases from J, with 7 bases between. The CDR3 sequence: CASSQQIDTQYF. CDR3 DNA sequence: TGCGCCAGCAGTCAGCAAATTGATACGCAGTATTTT.

The chain is built from TRBV4-1 and TRBJ2-1; D unclear. The V end lost 1 base, the J end lost 7 bases, and 17 bases lay between the germline ends. The CDR3 is 16 amino acids. The germline V gene encodes CDR1 MGHRA and CDR2 YSYEKL. The chain's CDR3 is CASSQARSPPVNEQFF. CDR3 nucleotide sequence: TGCGCCAGCAGCCAAGCGCGGAGCCCTCCGGTGAATGAGCAGTTCTTC.

V usage is TRBV11-1 and J usage is TRBJ2-7; the match to TRBD2 covers 14 bases. With 5 bases clipped from V and 3 bases from J, the junction kept 6 bases outside the gene matches. Looked up from germline, CDR1 is SGHAT and CDR2 is FQDESV (reference sequence). The CDR3 is made up of 16 amino acids. The CDR3 is CASSRKGLAGVYEQYF. CDR3 DNA: TGTGCCAGCAGCCGAAAGGGACTAGCGGGAGTCTACGAGCAGTACTTC.

The rearrangement links TRBV7-3 to TRBJ2-7; 8 bases line up with TRBD1. Germline V gives CDR1 SGHTA, CDR2 FQGTGA. There are 16 residues in the CDR3. The J segment lost 2 bases and the V segment lost 3 bases, leaving 9 bases of the junction unmatched. CDR3: CASSLEDGQGTYEQYF. The CDR3, as DNA: TGTGCCAGCAGCTTGGAAGATGGACAGGGAACCTACGAGCAGTACTTC. The variable domain in full, with the rest retrieved from reference TRBV7-3 and TRBJ2-7, is GAGVSQTPSNKVTEKGKYVELRCDPISGHTALYWYRQSLGQGPEFLIYFQGTGAADDSGLPNDRFFAVRPEGSVSTLKIQRTERGDSAVYLCASSLEDGQGTYEQYFGPGTRLTVT.

V and J are TRBV7-9 and TRBJ2-7; unclear D gene. The CDR3 is 14 amino acids. V was clipped by 1 base and J by 5 bases, with 12 bases between them. Germline CDR1 reads SEHNR; CDR2 reads FQNEAQ (reference sequence). CDR3 sequence reads: CASSLGSLFNEQYF. In DNA form, the CDR3 reads TGTGCCAGCAGCTTAGGTAGTCTTTTCAACGAGCAGTACTTC. The full variable domain, rest sourced from reference TRBV7-9 and TRBJ2-7, is DTGVSQNPRHKITKRGQNVTFRCDPISEHNRLYWYRQTLGQGPEFLTYFQNEAQLEKSRLLSDRFSAERPKGSFSTLEIQRTEQGDSAMYLCASSLGSLFNEQYFGPGTRLTVT.

This rearrangement joins TRBV18 to TRBJ2-7; TRBD2 matches at 12 bases. This CDR3 has 15 residues. The V and J ends lost 3 bases and 5 bases, in that order; junction bases with no gene match: 5. Germline lookup yields CDR1 KGHSH and CDR2 LQKENI. CDR3 DNA sequence: TGTGCCAGCTCACCTGGGACTAGCGGGCGTAACGAGCAGTACTTC. This codes for CASSPGTSGRNEQYF.

The V call is TRBV5-6, the J call TRBJ1-5, with a weak D call TRBD1 (5 bases). The V and J ends lost 4 bases and 4 bases respectively, with 15 bases between them. The CDR3 has 15 residues. Germline CDR1 reads SGHDT; CDR2 reads YYEEEE. The CDR3 protein is CASSRLGTSNQPQHF. CDR3 sequence (DNA): TGTGCCAGCAGCCGACTTGGGACGAGTAATCAGCCCCAGCATTTT. Using reference TRBV5-6 and TRBJ1-5 for the parts outside the CDR3, the full variable domain is DAGVTQSPTHLIKTRGQQVTLRCSPKSGHDTVSWYQQALGQGPQFIFQYYEEEERQRGNFPDRFSGHQFPNYSSELNVNALLLGDSALYLCASSRLGTSNQPQHFGDGTRLSIL.

The chain is built from TRBV7-3 and TRBJ2-7, with D possibly TRBD2 on 6 matching bases. The CDR3 contains 16 residues. Looked up from germline, CDR1 is SGHTA and CDR2 is FQGTGA. V lost 5 bases and J 2 bases, leaving 19 bases between the germline ends. CDR3 amino acids: CASSPRLVSFPYEQYF. The DNA of the CDR3 is TGTGCCAGCAGCCCCAGACTAGTATCCTTCCCCTACGAGCAGTACTTC.

The chain employs TRBV19 and TRBJ1-2; perhaps TRBD1 as D (5 bases). This CDR3 region has 14 residues. Germline assignment: CDR1 LNHDA and CDR2 SQIVND (reference sequence). Trimming cost V 3 bases and J 5 bases, with 13 bases left between them. CDR3 amino acids: CASSITGSKYGYTF. The CDR3 DNA follows: TGTGCCAGTAGTATCACAGGATCAAAATATGGCTACACCTTC. The entire variable domain, with the rest obtained from reference TRBV19 and TRBJ1-2, is as follows: DGGITQSPKYLFRKEGQNVTLSCEQNLNHDAMYWYRQDPGQGLRLIYYSQIVNDFQKGDIAEGYSVSREKKESFPLTVTSAQKNPTAFYLCASSITGSKYGYTFGSGTRLTVV.

V and J are TRBV11-3 and TRBJ2-2, with D tentatively TRBD1 or TRBD2 (5 bases each). The CDR3 has 15 residues. Germline CDR1 and CDR2: SGHNT and YENEEA. The V and J ends lost 6 bases and 1 base respectively, with 12 bases between them. The CDR3 loop is CASSPSRVNTGELFF. The CDR3 nucleotides read TGTGCCAGCAGTCCTAGCAGGGTGAACACCGGGGAGCTGTTTTTT.

The chain uses TRBV6-5 and TRBJ1-2; no clear D. Germline V gives CDR1 MNHEY, CDR2 SVGAGI. The V and J ends lost 4 bases and 0 bases respectively, with 9 bases between them. The CDR3 runs to 14 residues. The CDR3 coding sequence is TGTGCCAGCAGTTCCTTGGGGACTAACTATGGCTACACCTTC. Its translation is CASSSLGTNYGYTF.

V usage is TRBV6-4 and J usage is TRBJ2-3; TRBD2 aligns across 10 bases. Germline values: CDR1 MRHNA, CDR2 SNTAGT. J was trimmed by 6 bases and V by 3 bases; bases with no gene match: 6. This CDR3 has 15 residues. CDR3: CASSEQRGGLDTQYF. The CDR3 region has the DNA TGTGCCAGCAGTGAACAGCGGGGGGGCTTGGATACGCAGTATTTT.

V usage is TRBV27 and J usage is TRBJ1-5; TRBD1 matches at 8 bases. This CDR3 is 17 amino acids long. V shed 4 bases and J 2 bases; nucleotides not matched to a gene: 10. Looked up from germline, CDR1 is MNHEY and CDR2 is SMNVEV (reference sequence). CDR3 loop: CASSSGQESHRNQPQHF. The CDR3 DNA reads TGTGCCAGCAGTTCGGGACAGGAATCTCACCGCAATCAGCCCCAGCATTTT.

The J gene is TRBJ2-2, the V gene TRBV19; 11 bases line up with TRBD2. V lost 3 bases and J lost 1; bases outside the gene matches: 10. Germline loops: CDR1 LNHDA, CDR2 SQIVND (reference sequence). The CDR3 is 19 amino acids. Here the CDR3 reads CASSIRSPGLAGNTGELFF. For the CDR3, the DNA is TGTGCCAGTAGTATTAGGAGCCCCGGACTAGCGGGGAACACCGGGGAGCTGTTTTTT. Filled out from reference TRBV19 and TRBJ2-2, the complete variable domain reads DGGITQSPKYLFRKEGQNVTLSCEQNLNHDAMYWYRQDPGQGLRLIYYSQIVNDFQKGDIAEGYSVSREKKESFPLTVTSAQKNPTAFYLCASSIRSPGLAGNTGELFFGEGSRLTVL.

Only a few counts were recorded for this clone. The V call is TRBV30, the J call TRBJ1-5, with 7 positions matching TRBD1. This CDR3 spans 16 amino acids. Per the germline V gene, CDR1 is GTSNPN and CDR2 is SVGIG (reference sequence). J gave up 1 base and V 2 bases, and 8 bases lay outside the gene matches. The CDR3 is CAWSPSRGYSNQPQHF. The CDR3 bases are TGTGCCTGGAGTCCATCCAGGGGGTACAGCAATCAGCCCCAGCATTTT.

This clone was counted once. The genes are TRBV6-6 and TRBJ1-5; maybe TRBD1 (6 bases). There are 15 residues in the CDR3. Trimming removed 0 bases at V and 4 bases at J, with 10 bases between. Germline-derived CDR1 and CDR2 are MNHNY and SVGAGI (reference sequence). The CDR3: CASSYSDRQNQPQHF. The CDR3 nucleotides are TGTGCCAGCAGTTACTCGGACAGACAGAATCAGCCCCAGCATTTT.